These 25 T cell receptor beta chains share one sample of origin, sequenced in a study of cytomegalovirus exposure and HLA in healthy donors. PCR amplification relied on 60 Vbeta primers (plus 13 Jbeta primers). TCRdb's copy holds only in-frame clones and misses some; the assay was immunoSEQ multiplex PCR. The sample lists approximately 110,000 clones, 65% to 75% occurring once. Sequencing was performed on PBMCs. These receptors all stem from a man aged 30 to 45 in good health and CMV-seropositive.

The rearrangement joins TRBV28 to TRBJ1-2, with 9 bases that match TRBD1. Germline V lookup: CDR1 MDHEN, CDR2 SYDVKM. V lost 3 bases, J lost 5 bases, and 7 bases stayed unmatched. The CDR3 totals 15 residues. As DNA, the CDR3 is TGTGCCAGCAGTTTGGGACAGGGATCTTTTTATGGCTACACCTTC. Protein: CASSLGQGSFYGYTF.

This clone appeared once. The chain employs TRBV7-9 and TRBJ2-2; D might be TRBD1 (6 bases). V lost 6 bases, J lost 0 bases, and 11 bases lay in between. The CDR3 sequence is 15 residues long. In germline, CDR1 is SEHNR, CDR2 FQNEAQ (reference sequence). The chain's CDR3 is CASSRGGPNTGELFF. For the CDR3, the DNA is TGTGCCAGCAGTCGTGGGGGCCCGAACACCGGGGAGCTGTTTTTT.

The chain links TRBV30 to TRBJ2-7; 8 nucleotides agree with TRBD2. The CDR3 covers 13 residues. Germline V gene sequence: CDR1 GTSNPN, CDR2 SVGIG (reference sequence). Unmatched junction bases numbered 1, after V lost 1 base and J lost 2 bases. CDR3: CAWSAGGAYEQYF. As DNA, the CDR3 is TGTGCCTGGAGTGCCGGGGGGGCCTACGAGCAGTACTTC.

The rearrangement links TRBV5-1 to TRBJ2-7, with 7 bases matching TRBD2. The CDR3 totals 15 residues. CDR1 SGHRS and CDR2 YFSETQ come from the germline V gene. The junction had 5 bases not matched to a gene; V was cut back by 0 bases and J by 2 bases. CDR3 in amino acids: CASSLGLADTYEQYF. Here the CDR3 DNA reads TGCGCCAGCAGCTTGGGTCTAGCGGACACCTACGAGCAGTACTTC.

This chain uses TRBV2 with TRBJ2-2, with a weak D call TRBD1 (5 bases). This CDR3 contains 15 residues. The V and J ends lost 4 bases and 10 bases respectively, with 19 bases between them. Germline CDR1 SNHLY, CDR2 FYNNEI. CDR3 DNA sequence: TGTGCCAGCAGTGGAACAGGCGGAAGTCTGTCGGAGCTGTTTTTT. This encodes CASSGTGGSLSELFF.

J is TRBJ2-2 and V is TRBV6-5; perhaps TRBD2 as D (5 bases). The germline gives CDR1 MNHEY, CDR2 SVGAGI. The CDR3 length is 13 residues. V lost 2 bases to trimming and J lost 4 bases, with 5 bases between them. This chain's CDR3 is CASSYRGTGELFF. In DNA, the CDR3 is TGTGCCAGCAGTTACCGGGGCACCGGGGAGCTGTTTTTT.

As regards this clone: The identical CDR3 is also encoded by other nucleotide sequences in the sample. The V call is TRBV5-1, the J call TRBJ2-7; 9 nucleotides align to TRBD1. The CDR3 consists of 14 residues. Germline loops: CDR1 SGHRS, CDR2 YFSETQ. The J segment lost 2 bases and the V segment lost 4 bases, leaving 4 bases of the junction unmatched. The CDR3 nucleotides are TGCGCCAGCAGCCTGCGACAGGGGGCCTACGAGCAGTACTTC. This gives the protein CASSLRQGAYEQYF.

The chain couples TRBV28 to TRBJ1-2; TRBD1 matches at 11 bases. The junction had 9 bases not matched to a gene; V was cut back by 8 bases and J by 4 bases. The CDR3 contains 15 residues. The germline CDR1 and CDR2 sequences are MDHEN and SYDVKM. The DNA of the CDR3 is TGTGCCAGCGGGCTCGGGACAGGGGGATTCTATGGCTACACCTTC. Translation: CASGLGTGGFYGYTF.

The chain is built from TRBV11-2 and TRBJ1-2; D gene unclear. The V end lost 2 bases, the J end lost 3 bases, and 10 bases lay between the germline ends. The CDR3 has 14 amino acids. Germline V CDR1 and CDR2: SGHAT, FQNNGV. The CDR3 sequence is CASSLQNSYYGYTF. The CDR3 region has the DNA TGTGCCAGCAGCTTACAGAACAGTTACTATGGCTACACCTTC.

This clone was recorded a few times. The CDR3 nucleotides are TGTGCCAGCAGTTACGGGGGGGTCTACGAGCAGTACTTC. It is translated as CASSYGGVYEQYF. The gene calls are TRBV6-5 and TRBJ2-7, with 7 bases aligning to TRBD2. Trimming at V came to 2 bases and at J to 3 bases, leaving 1 base not matched to a gene. There are 13 residues in the CDR3. Germline V CDR1 and CDR2: MNHEY, SVGAGI.

This clone was found a few times. This chain uses TRBV5-1 with TRBJ1-1, with TRBD1 identical over 9 bases. The CDR3 length is 13 residues. With V trimmed by 3 bases and J by 7 bases, 4 bases remained unmatched. Germline-derived CDR1 and CDR2 are SGHRS and YFSETQ. The CDR3 bases are TGCGCCAGCAGCTGGACAGGGGAGAGTGAAGCTTTCTTT. Protein sequence: CASSWTGESEAFF. Full variable domain (remainder filled in from reference TRBV5-1 and TRBJ1-1): KAGVTQTPRYLIKTRGQQVTLSCSPISGHRSVSWYQQTPGQGLQFLFEYFSETQRNKGNFPGRFSGRQFSNSRSEMNVSTLELGDSALYLCASSWTGESEAFFGQGTRLTVV.

This clone came up a few times. The rearrangement uses TRBV7-2 and TRBJ2-2; tentative D call: TRBD2 (5 bases). The CDR3 runs to 12 residues. Per the germline V gene, CDR1 is SGHTA and CDR2 is FQGNSA. V was pared by 5 bases and J by 7 bases, with 8 bases between. The CDR3 loop reads CASSLRVGELFF. The CDR3 nucleotides read TGTGCCAGCAGCCTGCGGGTCGGGGAGCTGTTTTTT.

This chain connects TRBV5-1 to TRBJ1-1; D remains ambiguous. Trimming stripped 8 bases from V and 4 bases from J, with 15 bases between. This CDR3 is 13 amino acids long. The germline V gene has CDR1 SGHRS and CDR2 YFSETQ. The CDR3, as DNA: TGCGCCAGTAGGGAGGGAGAGTTCACTGAAGCTTTCTTT. It yields the protein CASREGEFTEAFF. Supplemented by reference TRBV5-1 and TRBJ1-1, the full variable domain reads KAGVTQTPRYLIKTRGQQVTLSCSPISGHRSVSWYQQTPGQGLQFLFEYFSETQRNKGNFPGRFSGRQFSNSRSEMNVSTLELGDSALYLCASREGEFTEAFFGQGTRLTVV.

A remark on this clone: The junction shows a germline mismatch at one end, possibly a read error. Distinct nucleotide sequences in the sample also encode this CDR3. The chain carries TRBV27 and TRBJ2-7, with 8 bases lining up with TRBD1. Germline CDR1 reads MNHEY; CDR2 reads SMNVEV (reference sequence). The CDR3 covers 14 residues. The CDR3 reads CASSFYGQGYEQYF. The CDR3 nucleotides read TGTGCCAGCAGTTTCTACGGACAGGGCTACGAGCAGTACTTT.

This chain uses TRBV28 with TRBJ1-1; a weak D match, TRBD1 (6 bases). Germline-derived CDR1 and CDR2 are MDHEN and SYDVKM. Trimming cost V 5 bases and J 8 bases, with 15 bases left between them. This CDR3 comprises 13 residues. The DNA of the CDR3 is TGTGCCAGCAGTACCTTGAGTGACAGGGAAGCTTTCTTT. This gives the protein CASSTLSDREAFF.

This chain connects TRBV30 to TRBJ2-7; the match to TRBD2 covers 7 bases. This CDR3 contains 14 residues. Germline CDR1 reads GTSNPN; CDR2 reads SVGIG (reference sequence). The V gene end was trimmed by 7 bases and the J gene end by 4 bases; junction bases not matched to a gene: 13. CDR3 in DNA: TGTGCCTCCGGACCCCCCCGGGGGGATTACGAGCAGTACTTC. It encodes CASGPPRGDYEQYF.

This sequence joins TRBV6-6 and TRBJ1-5, with 7 bases lining up with TRBD1. CDR3 length: 16 residues. The V and J ends lost 6 bases and 3 bases, in that order; junction bases with no gene match: 11. The germline gives CDR1 MNHNY, CDR2 SVGAGI (reference sequence). CDR3 protein: CASSRFRTGDNQPQHF. The CDR3 nucleotides read TGTGCCAGCAGCCGATTCCGAACAGGGGACAATCAGCCCCAGCATTTT.

The rearrangement joins TRBV28 to TRBJ2-2, with D unresolved. The germline V gene encodes CDR1 MDHEN and CDR2 SYDVKM. The CDR3 runs 14 residues. The germline V and J ends were trimmed by 3 bases and 2 bases, with 7 bases remaining between them. The CDR3 DNA reads as TGTGCCAGCAGTTTCAGGTCCAACACCGGGGAGCTGTTTTTT. This encodes CASSFRSNTGELFF.

A few counts support this clone. The chain employs TRBV4-2 and TRBJ2-1, with 8 bases lining up with TRBD1. Germline assignment: CDR1 LGHNA and CDR2 YNFKEQ. CDR3 length: 16 amino acids. Germline trimming cut 0 bases from V and 4 bases from J; bases unmatched to any gene: 5. The CDR3 DNA reads TGTGCCAGCAGCCAAGATGGACAGGGACTTTACAATGAGCAGTTCTTC. Protein product: CASSQDGQGLYNEQFF.

The CDR3 region is CASSPQPGMIQAYEQYF. The CDR3 nucleotides are TGTGCCAGCAGCCCACAGCCAGGCATGATCCAGGCCTACGAGCAGTACTTC. The chain links TRBV7-9 to TRBJ2-7, with unresolved D. The V and J ends lost 5 bases and 2 bases respectively, with 22 bases between them. CDR1 is SEHNR and CDR2 is FQNEAQ in the germline V gene (reference sequence). The CDR3 is 17 amino acids.

This clone appeared once. The chain combines TRBV5-4 with TRBJ2-7; TRBD1 aligns across 9 bases. The CDR3 has 14 residues. In germline, CDR1 is SGHNT, CDR2 YYREEE (reference sequence). The V gene end was trimmed by 2 bases and the J gene end by 5 bases; junction bases not matched to a gene: 5. DNA of the CDR3: TGTGCCAGCAGCTTCGGGACAGGGATCGACGAGCAGTACTTC. Encoded protein: CASSFGTGIDEQYF.

The chain links TRBV27 to TRBJ1-2; D is uncertain. This CDR3 comprises 15 residues. Germline V gene lookup returns CDR1 MNHEY and CDR2 SMNVEV (reference sequence). Trimming stripped 3 bases from V and 6 bases from J, with 17 bases between. CDR3 nucleotide sequence: TGTGCCAGCAGTTTCCGGCCCCCGGGATTGCATGGCTACACCTTC. As protein: CASSFRPPGLHGYTF.

The CDR3 DNA reads TGTGCCAGCATCATTACCCTGGGCTCTGAAGCTTTCTTT. As protein: CASIITLGSEAFF. The rearrangement joins TRBV6-1 to TRBJ1-1; no reliable D call. Trimming shortened V by 7 bases and J by 6 bases, and 15 bases separated the two germline ends. Germline CDR1 MNHNS, CDR2 SASEGT. The CDR3 extends over 13 amino acids.

The chain joins TRBV27 to TRBJ2-5; 7 positions agree with TRBD2. The CDR3 has 13 amino acids. V shed 5 bases, J shed 5 bases, and the junction held 5 bases outside the gene matches. Germline values: CDR1 MNHEY, CDR2 SMNVEV (reference sequence). The CDR3 reads CASSPRRGETQYF. The CDR3 nucleotides read TGTGCCAGCAGTCCGAGGCGGGGGGAGACCCAGTACTTC.

The chain links TRBV7-9 to TRBJ2-1; D perhaps matches TRBD1 (5 bases). V dropped 5 bases and J dropped 2 bases, with 13 bases sitting between them. Germline V lookup: CDR1 SEHNR, CDR2 FQNEAQ (reference sequence). This CDR3 has 15 amino acids. CDR3 in amino acids: CASSPQDITYNEQFF. Here the CDR3 DNA reads TGTGCCAGCAGCCCGCAGGACATCACCTACAATGAGCAGTTCTTC.